The 5 T cell receptor beta chains presented below share a single source sample, sequenced in a study of control samples from healthy donors and cancer patients (dated by TCRdb to about 2020). Libraries were prepared through the immunoSEQ multiplex PCR assay. In its TCRdb copy, this immuneACCESS table keeps in-frame sequences only and misses some clones. Where compared with another copy, unresolved V genes explain less than half of these, and the others have no known cause. This sample lists approximately 130,000 clones; around 87% were detected once. The ten largest clones represent less than 9.5% of the sample. Source material: blood. Source of these receptors: a man aged 40-55 years in good health.

The V and J genes are TRBV9 and TRBJ1-1; 7 positions agree with TRBD1. This CDR3 is 17 amino acids long. Germline trimming cut 4 bases from V and 3 bases from J; bases unmatched to any gene: 15. Looked up from germline, CDR1 is SGDLS and CDR2 is YYNGEE. In DNA, the CDR3 is TGTGCCAGCAGCCCACCCCGTTGGCAGGGGGTCGACACTGAAGCTTTCTTT. Protein: CASSPPRWQGVDTEAFF.

The V gene is TRBV28, the J gene TRBJ1-2; 8 nucleotides match TRBD1. Germline V gives CDR1 MDHEN, CDR2 SYDVKM. The CDR3 runs 15 residues. J gave up 2 bases and V 4 bases, and 6 bases lay outside the gene matches. Here the CDR3 reads CASSSDRGGNYGYTF. CDR3 coding DNA: TGTGCCAGCAGTTCAGACAGGGGTGGGAACTATGGCTACACCTTC.

The J gene is TRBJ2-5, the V gene TRBV7-8, with D possibly being TRBD1 or TRBD2 (5 bases each). CDR1 is SGHVS and CDR2 is FQNEAQ in the germline V gene. The germline V and J ends were trimmed by 5 bases and 13 bases, with 14 bases remaining between them. The CDR3 sequence is 11 residues long. The CDR3 bases are TGTGCCAGCAGCCCGAGGGACGGCTTGTACTTC. It specifies CASSPRDGLYF. The full variable domain, rest sourced from reference TRBV7-8 and TRBJ2-5, is GAGVSQSPRYKVAKRGQDVALRCDPISGHVSLFWYQQALGQGPEFLTYFQNEAQLDKSGLPSDRFFAERPEGSVSTLKIQRTQQEDSAVYLCASSPRDGLYFGPGTRLLVL.

J is TRBJ1-2 and V is TRBV6-5; the D gene is possibly TRBD1 (6 bases). V gave up 2 bases and J gave up 2 bases, with 15 bases separating them. CDR3 length: 16 amino acids. Germline lookup yields CDR1 MNHEY and CDR2 SVGAGI. The DNA for the CDR3 is TGTGCCAGCAGTTACCTCAGGGGTCAGGGAAACTATGGCTACACCTTC. Protein: CASSYLRGQGNYGYTF.

The CDR3 sequence: CASSSYGPYNEQFF. The CDR3 DNA is TGTGCCAGCAGCTCGTACGGGCCGTACAATGAGCAGTTCTTC. This chain uses TRBV9 with TRBJ2-1; no firm D call. The V end was cut by 4 bases, the J end by 4 bases, with 12 bases between. The CDR3 is made up of 14 amino acids. CDR1 is SGDLS and CDR2 is YYNGEE in the germline V gene.